This T cell receptor (beta chain) was sequenced for a study of vaccination effects on CD4 cells after COVID-19. Study results and caveats: Clones induced by infection and by vaccine showed marked clonal contraction late after vaccination.

In the case of this clone: The antigen is unknown.

Antigen-specific CD4+ T cells expanded by the ViraFEST assay with viral peptide pools were then sequenced. On approximately day 9 of culture, CD4+ T cells were separated out. Testing of the vaccine recipients showed negative nucleocapsid antibodies and no prior SARS-CoV-2 infection. Half-medium replacement with IL-2 medium occurred on days 3 and 7. The CDR3 has 19 residues. Germline V gene lookup returns CDR1 SGHVS and CDR2 FNYEAQ. With 2 bases clipped from V and 1 base from J, the junction kept 7 bases outside the gene matches. Sequenced by immunoSEQ multiplex PCR; TCRdb stores in-frame clones only, minus some. The table has under 30,000 clones, roughly 80% seen once; the top ten hold about a tenth.

The J gene is TRBJ2-1, the V gene TRBV7-6; 14 bases are a match to TRBD2. The source material was CD4+ T cells from PBMCs cultured with HCoV-NL63 spike peptides, sampled before COVID-19 vaccination. This TCR came from a human donor who received a COVID-19 vaccine. The CDR3 nucleotides read TGTGCCAGCAGCTTACTAGGGACTAGCGGGAGTCGGTCCTACAATGAGCAGTTCTTC. Protein product: CASSLLGTSGSRSYNEQFF.